The T cell receptor beta chain described here comes from a study of blood T cell repertoires in COVID-19. Across the whole study: The cDNA or gDNA used as material had been derived from T cells, B-cell-depleted T cells, or PBMCs.

V was pared by 3 bases and J by 4 bases, with 13 bases between. Germline CDR1 reads KGHDR; CDR2 reads SFDVKD. This CDR3 is built from 15 residues. TCRdb's copy holds only in-frame clones and misses some; the assay was immunoSEQ multiplex PCR. The sample carries 150,000 or so clones, approximately 90% recorded once. V is TRBV24-1 and J is TRBJ2-3; D possibly corresponds to TRBD2 (5 bases). The receptor was derived from a man between 18 and 29 years old with acute or convalescent COVID-19. Material for sequencing was peripheral blood. CDR3 nucleotides: TGTGCCACCAGTGATACGAGCGGACCCGCAGATACGCAGTATTTT. Its translation: CATSDTSGPADTQYF.